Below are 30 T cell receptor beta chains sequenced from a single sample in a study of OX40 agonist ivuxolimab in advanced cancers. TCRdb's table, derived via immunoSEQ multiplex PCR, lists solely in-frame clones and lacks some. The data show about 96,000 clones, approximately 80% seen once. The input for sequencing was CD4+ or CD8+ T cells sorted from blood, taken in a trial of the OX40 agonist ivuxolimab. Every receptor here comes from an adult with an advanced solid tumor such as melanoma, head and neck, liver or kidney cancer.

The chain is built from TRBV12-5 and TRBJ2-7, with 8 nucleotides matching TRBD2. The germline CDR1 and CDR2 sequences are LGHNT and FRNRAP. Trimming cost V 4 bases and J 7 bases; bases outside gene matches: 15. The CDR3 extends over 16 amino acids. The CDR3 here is CASGWLSERGLGEQYF. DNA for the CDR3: TGTGCTAGTGGTTGGCTCTCGGAGCGGGGGCTGGGGGAGCAGTACTTC.

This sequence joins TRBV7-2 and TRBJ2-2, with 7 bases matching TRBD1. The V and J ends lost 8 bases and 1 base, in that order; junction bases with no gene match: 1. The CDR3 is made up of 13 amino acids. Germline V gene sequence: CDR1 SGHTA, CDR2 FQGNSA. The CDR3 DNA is TGTGCCAGCGGGGACAGGAACACCGGGGAGCTGTTTTTT. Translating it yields CASGDRNTGELFF.

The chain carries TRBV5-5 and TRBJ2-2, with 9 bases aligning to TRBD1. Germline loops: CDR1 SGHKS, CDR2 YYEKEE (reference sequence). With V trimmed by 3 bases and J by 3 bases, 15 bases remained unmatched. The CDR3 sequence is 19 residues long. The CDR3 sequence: CASSSPPSWGQGYTGELFF. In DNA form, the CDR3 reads TGTGCCAGCAGCTCCCCACCGAGCTGGGGACAGGGATACACCGGGGAGCTGTTTTTT.

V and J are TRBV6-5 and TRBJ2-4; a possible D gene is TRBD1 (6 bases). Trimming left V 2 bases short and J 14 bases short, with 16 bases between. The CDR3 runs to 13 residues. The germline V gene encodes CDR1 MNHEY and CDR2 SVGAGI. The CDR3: CASSYNQGQAEYF. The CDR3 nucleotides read TGTGCCAGCAGTTACAATCAGGGGCAAGCTGAGTACTTC.

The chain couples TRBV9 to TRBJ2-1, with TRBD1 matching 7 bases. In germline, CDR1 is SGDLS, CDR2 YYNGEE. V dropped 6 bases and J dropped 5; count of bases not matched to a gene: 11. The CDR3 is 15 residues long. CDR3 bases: TGTGCCAGCACCCGGACAGGTACCCCTCACAATGAGCAGTTCTTC. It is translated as CASTRTGTPHNEQFF.

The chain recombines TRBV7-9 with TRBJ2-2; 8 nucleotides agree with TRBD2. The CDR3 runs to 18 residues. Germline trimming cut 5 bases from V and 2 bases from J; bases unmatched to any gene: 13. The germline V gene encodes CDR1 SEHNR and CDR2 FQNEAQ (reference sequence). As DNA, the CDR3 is TGTGCCAGCAGCCCCCAACGTGGGGTAGCGGGAAACACCGGGGAGCTGTTTTTT. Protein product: CASSPQRGVAGNTGELFF.

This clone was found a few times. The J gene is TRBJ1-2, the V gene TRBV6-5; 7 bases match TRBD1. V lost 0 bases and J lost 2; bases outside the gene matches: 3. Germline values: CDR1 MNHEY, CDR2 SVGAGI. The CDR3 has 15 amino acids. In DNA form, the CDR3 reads TGTGCCAGCAGTTACTCGACAGGGACCAACTATGGCTACACCTTC. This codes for CASSYSTGTNYGYTF.

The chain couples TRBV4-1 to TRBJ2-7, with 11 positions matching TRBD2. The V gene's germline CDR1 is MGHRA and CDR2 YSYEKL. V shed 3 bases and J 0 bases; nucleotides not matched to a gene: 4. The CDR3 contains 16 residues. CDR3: CASSQMTSGASYEQYF. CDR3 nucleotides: TGCGCCAGCAGCCAGATGACTAGCGGGGCCTCCTACGAGCAGTACTTC.

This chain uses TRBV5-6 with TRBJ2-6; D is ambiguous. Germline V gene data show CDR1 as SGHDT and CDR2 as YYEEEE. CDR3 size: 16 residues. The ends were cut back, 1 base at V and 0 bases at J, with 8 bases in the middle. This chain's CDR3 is CASSLSLSSGANVLTF. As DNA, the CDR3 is TGTGCCAGCAGCTTGTCTCTTAGCTCTGGGGCCAACGTCCTGACTTTC. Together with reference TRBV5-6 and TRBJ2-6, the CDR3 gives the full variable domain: DAGVTQSPTHLIKTRGQQVTLRCSPKSGHDTVSWYQQALGQGPQFIFQYYEEEERQRGNFPDRFSGHQFPNYSSELNVNALLLGDSALYLCASSLSLSSGANVLTFGAGSRLTVL.

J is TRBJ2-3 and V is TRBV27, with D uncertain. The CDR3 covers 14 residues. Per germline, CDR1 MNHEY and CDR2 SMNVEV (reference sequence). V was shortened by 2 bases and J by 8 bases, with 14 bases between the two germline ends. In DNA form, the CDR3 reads TGTGCCAGCAGTTTACACGGCGGAGATGGTACGCAGTATTTT. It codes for CASSLHGGDGTQYF.

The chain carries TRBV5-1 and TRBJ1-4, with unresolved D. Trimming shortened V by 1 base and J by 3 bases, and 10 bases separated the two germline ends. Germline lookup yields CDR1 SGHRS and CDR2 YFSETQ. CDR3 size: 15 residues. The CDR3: CASSLRSMPNEKLFF. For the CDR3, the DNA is TGCGCCAGCAGCTTGCGCAGTATGCCTAATGAAAAACTGTTTTTT.

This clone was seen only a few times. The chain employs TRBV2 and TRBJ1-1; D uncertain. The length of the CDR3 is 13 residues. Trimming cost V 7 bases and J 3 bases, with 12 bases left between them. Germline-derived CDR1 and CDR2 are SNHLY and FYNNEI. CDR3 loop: CASNLKEDTEAFF. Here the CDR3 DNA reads TGTGCCAGCAACCTAAAGGAGGACACTGAAGCTTTCTTT.

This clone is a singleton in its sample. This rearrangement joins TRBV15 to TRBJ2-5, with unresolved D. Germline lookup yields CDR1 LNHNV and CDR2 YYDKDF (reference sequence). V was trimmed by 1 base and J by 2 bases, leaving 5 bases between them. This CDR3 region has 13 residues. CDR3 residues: CATSRVQQETQYF. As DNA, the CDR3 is TGTGCCACCAGCAGAGTACAGCAAGAGACCCAGTACTTC.

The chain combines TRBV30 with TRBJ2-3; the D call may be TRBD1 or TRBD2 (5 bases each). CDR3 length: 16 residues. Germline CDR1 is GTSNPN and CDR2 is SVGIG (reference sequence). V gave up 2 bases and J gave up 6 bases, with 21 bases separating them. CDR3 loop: CAWSTPPPGPQDTQYF. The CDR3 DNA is TGTGCCTGGAGTACCCCACCCCCGGGACCACAGGATACGCAGTATTTT.

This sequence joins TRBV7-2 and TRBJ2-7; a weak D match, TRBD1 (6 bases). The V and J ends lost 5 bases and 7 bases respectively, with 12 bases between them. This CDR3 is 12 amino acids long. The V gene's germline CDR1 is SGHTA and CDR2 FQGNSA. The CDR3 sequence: CASSPGVGEQYF. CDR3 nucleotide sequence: TGTGCCAGCAGCCCAGGGGTAGGGGAGCAGTACTTC.

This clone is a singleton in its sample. Here the CDR3 DNA reads TGTGCCGGAGGGACAGGGACCTCCTACGAGCAGTACTTC. Residues: CAGGTGTSYEQYF. The chain couples TRBV2 to TRBJ2-7, with 9 nucleotides matching TRBD1. V was clipped by 11 bases and J by 0 bases; unmatched bases: 5. Germline-derived CDR1 and CDR2 are SNHLY and FYNNEI. The length of the CDR3 is 13 residues. The variable domain in full, completed from reference TRBV2 and TRBJ2-7, reads EPEVTQTPSHQVTQMGQEVILRCVPISNHLYFYWYRQILGQKVEFLVSFYNNEISEKSEIFDDQFSVERPDGSNFTLKIRSTKLEDSAMYFCAGGTGTSYEQYFGPGTRLTVT.

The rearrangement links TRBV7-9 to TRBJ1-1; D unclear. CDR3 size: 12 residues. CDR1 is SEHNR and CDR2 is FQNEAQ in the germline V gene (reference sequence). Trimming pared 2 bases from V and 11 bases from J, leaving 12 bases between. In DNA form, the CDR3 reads TGTGCCAGCAGCTTAAGTGAGGGTTTGGCTTTCTTT. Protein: CASSLSEGLAFF.

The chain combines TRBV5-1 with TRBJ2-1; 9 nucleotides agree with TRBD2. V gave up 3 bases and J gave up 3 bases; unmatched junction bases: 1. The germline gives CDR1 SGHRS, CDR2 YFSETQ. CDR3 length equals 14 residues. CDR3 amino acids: CASSSSGDYNEQFF. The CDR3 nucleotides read TGCGCCAGCAGCTCTAGCGGGGACTACAATGAGCAGTTCTTC. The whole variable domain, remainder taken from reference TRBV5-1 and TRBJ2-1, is KAGVTQTPRYLIKTRGQQVTLSCSPISGHRSVSWYQQTPGQGLQFLFEYFSETQRNKGNFPGRFSGRQFSNSRSEMNVSTLELGDSALYLCASSSSGDYNEQFFGPGTRLTVL.

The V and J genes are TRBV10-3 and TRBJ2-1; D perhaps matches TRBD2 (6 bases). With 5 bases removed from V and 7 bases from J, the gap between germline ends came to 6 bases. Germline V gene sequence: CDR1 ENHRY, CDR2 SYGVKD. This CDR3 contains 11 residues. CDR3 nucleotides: TGTGCCATCAGTCGGGAGAATGAGCAGTTCTTC. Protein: CAISRENEQFF.

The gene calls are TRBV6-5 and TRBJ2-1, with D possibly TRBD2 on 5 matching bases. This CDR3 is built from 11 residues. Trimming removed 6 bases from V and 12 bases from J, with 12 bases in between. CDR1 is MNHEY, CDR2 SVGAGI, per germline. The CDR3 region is CASSLGEGQFF. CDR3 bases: TGTGCCAGCAGCCTCGGAGAGGGGCAGTTCTTC.

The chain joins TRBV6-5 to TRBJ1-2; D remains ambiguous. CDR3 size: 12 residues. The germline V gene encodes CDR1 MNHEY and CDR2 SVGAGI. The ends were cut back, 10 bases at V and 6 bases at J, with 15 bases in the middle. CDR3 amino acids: CATTRGSHGYTF. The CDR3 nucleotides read TGTGCCACGACCCGAGGAAGCCATGGCTACACCTTC.

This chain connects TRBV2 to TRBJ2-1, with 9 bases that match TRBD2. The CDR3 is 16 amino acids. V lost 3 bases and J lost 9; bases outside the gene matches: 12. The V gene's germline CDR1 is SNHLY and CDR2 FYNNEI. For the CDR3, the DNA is TGTGCCAGCAGTGAGGCGCGGACTAGCGTTGGGGGTGAGCAGTTCTTC. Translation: CASSEARTSVGGEQFF.

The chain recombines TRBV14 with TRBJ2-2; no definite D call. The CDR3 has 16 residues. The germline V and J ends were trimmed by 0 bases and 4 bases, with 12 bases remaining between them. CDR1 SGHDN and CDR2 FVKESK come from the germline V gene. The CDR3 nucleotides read TGTGCCAGCAGCCAAGATTGGGTGGTGAGCACCGGGGAGCTGTTTTTT. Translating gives CASSQDWVVSTGELFF.

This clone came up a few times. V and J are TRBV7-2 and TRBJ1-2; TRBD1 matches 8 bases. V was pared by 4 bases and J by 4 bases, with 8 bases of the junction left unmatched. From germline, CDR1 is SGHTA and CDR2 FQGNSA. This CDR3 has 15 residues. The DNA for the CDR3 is TGTGCCAGCAGCTCTCGGACAGGGTCTGGCTATGGCTACACCTTC. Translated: CASSSRTGSGYGYTF.

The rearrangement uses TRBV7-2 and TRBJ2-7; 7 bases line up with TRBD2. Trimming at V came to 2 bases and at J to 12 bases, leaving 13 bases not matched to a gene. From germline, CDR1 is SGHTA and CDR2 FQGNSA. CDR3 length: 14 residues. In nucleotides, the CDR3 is TGTGCCAGCAGCTTAAAGGGCGAGCTACTAGCGTGGTACTTC. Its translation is CASSLKGELLAWYF.

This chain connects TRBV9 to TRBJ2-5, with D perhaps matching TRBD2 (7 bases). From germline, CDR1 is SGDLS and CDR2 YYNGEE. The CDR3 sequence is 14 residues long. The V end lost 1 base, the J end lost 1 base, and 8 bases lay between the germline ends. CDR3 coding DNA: TGTGCCAGCAGCGTAAGGGGGGGCCAAGAGACCCAGTACTTC. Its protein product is CASSVRGGQETQYF.

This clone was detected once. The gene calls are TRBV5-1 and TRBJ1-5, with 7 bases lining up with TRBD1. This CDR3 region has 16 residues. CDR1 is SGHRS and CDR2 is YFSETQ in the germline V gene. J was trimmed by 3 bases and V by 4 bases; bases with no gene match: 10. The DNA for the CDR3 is TGCGCCAGCAGCCCTTGGACGGGACAGCCCAATCAGCCCCAGCATTTT. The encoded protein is CASSPWTGQPNQPQHF. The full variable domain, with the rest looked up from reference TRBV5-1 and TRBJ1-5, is KAGVTQTPRYLIKTRGQQVTLSCSPISGHRSVSWYQQTPGQGLQFLFEYFSETQRNKGNFPGRFSGRQFSNSRSEMNVSTLELGDSALYLCASSPWTGQPNQPQHFGDGTRLSIL.

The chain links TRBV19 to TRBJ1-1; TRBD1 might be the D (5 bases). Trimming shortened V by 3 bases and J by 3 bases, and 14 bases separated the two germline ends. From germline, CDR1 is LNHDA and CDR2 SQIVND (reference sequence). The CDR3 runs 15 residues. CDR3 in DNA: TGTGCCAGTAGTATTTTGGGGGGGAGGTACACTGAAGCTTTCTTT. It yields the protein CASSILGGRYTEAFF.

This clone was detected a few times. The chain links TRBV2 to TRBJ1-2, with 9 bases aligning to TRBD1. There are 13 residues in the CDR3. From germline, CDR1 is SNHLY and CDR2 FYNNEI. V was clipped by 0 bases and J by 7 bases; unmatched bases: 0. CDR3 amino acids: CASSEADRGGYTF. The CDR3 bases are TGTGCCAGCAGTGAAGCGGACAGGGGTGGCTACACCTTC.

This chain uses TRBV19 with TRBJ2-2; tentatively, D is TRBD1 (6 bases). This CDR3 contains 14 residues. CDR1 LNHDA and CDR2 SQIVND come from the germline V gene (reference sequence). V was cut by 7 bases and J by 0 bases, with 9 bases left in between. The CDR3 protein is CASKGTTNTGELFF. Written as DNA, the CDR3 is TGTGCCAGTAAGGGGACAACGAACACCGGGGAGCTGTTTTTT.